The 19 T cell receptor beta chains reported below all come from one sample, sequenced in a study of HIV-infected patients and healthy controls. No cell fractionation was done, so the repertoire covers all unsorted peripheral blood T cells. Reverse transcription used 450 to 500 ng RNA and constant-region primers for alpha and beta. Separate chain-specific third strand synthesis with multiplexing indices produced the alpha and beta libraries. From the 5' RACE reads, TCRdb called clonotypes with MiXCR, one entry per CDR3 protein. The table shows 8,000 to 13,000 distinct CDR3 sequences, with around 7.6% occurring only once. Sequencing input: blood. Source of these receptors: an adult in good health.

This clonotype was seen at least ten times. The chain carries TRBV20-1 and TRBJ1-1; no clear D gene. CDR3 length: 14 amino acids. The V gene's germline CDR1 is DFQATT and CDR2 SNEGSKA (reference sequence). V was cut by 3 bases and J by 0 bases, with 11 bases left in between. DNA of the CDR3: TGCAGTGCTAGTTCAGGCCTCTTGAACACTGAAGCTTTCTTT. It yields the protein CSASSGLLNTEAFF.

This clonotype is medium-sized in the sample. The rearrangement uses TRBV15 and TRBJ2-3, with 8 bases identical to TRBD2. Germline CDR1 and CDR2: LNHNV and YYDKDF (reference sequence). The CDR3 has 15 residues. The V gene end was trimmed by 3 bases and the J gene end by 5 bases; junction bases not matched to a gene: 7. This CDR3 reads CATSREAGVGDTQYF. The CDR3 coding sequence is TGTGCCACCAGCAGGGAAGCGGGGGTTGGAGATACGCAGTATTTT.

The chain is built from TRBV5-8 and TRBJ1-2, with no clear D. CDR3 size: 13 residues. Germline V lookup: CDR1 SGHTS, CDR2 YDEGEE. V lost 0 bases, J lost 8 bases, and 11 bases lay in between. The DNA of the CDR3 is TGTGCCAGCAGCTTGGCTTCCATATCAGGCTACACCTTC. Translation: CASSLASISGYTF.

This clonotype came up a few times. This chain links TRBV10-2 with TRBJ1-2; possibly TRBD1 for D (5 bases). V lost 7 bases and J 8 bases, leaving 17 bases between the germline ends. Per germline, CDR1 WSHSY and CDR2 SAAADI. CDR3 size: 13 residues. CDR3 amino acids: CASTKGIRGGYTF. CDR3 DNA: TGCGCCAGCACTAAGGGGATTCGCGGAGGCTACACCTTC.

The chain recombines TRBV18 with TRBJ2-1; D possibly corresponds to TRBD2 (6 bases). Trimming took 2 bases from V and 7 from J, leaving 6 bases between them. This CDR3 has 12 residues. Germline lookup yields CDR1 KGHSH and CDR2 LQKENI. The CDR3 DNA sequence: TGTGCCAGCTCACCAGGGGGGAATGAGCAGTTCTTC. Residues: CASSPGGNEQFF.

This clonotype was detected many times. This chain joins TRBV6-5 and TRBJ1-1; TRBD1 aligns across 7 bases. Germline loops: CDR1 MNHEY, CDR2 SVGAGI. The CDR3 spans 13 residues. Trimming at V came to 2 bases and at J to 9 bases, leaving 6 bases not matched to a gene. The CDR3 here is CASSYVAGGKAFF. The CDR3 bases are TGTGCCAGCAGTTACGTGGCAGGGGGAAAAGCTTTCTTT.

This clonotype was observed many times. The chain is built from TRBV4-1 and TRBJ1-5; possibly TRBD1 for D (6 bases). Trimming stripped 2 bases from V and 4 bases from J, with 18 bases between. The CDR3 extends over 17 amino acids. Looked up from germline, CDR1 is MGHRA and CDR2 is YSYEKL. CDR3 residues: CASSQTYQGRGNQPQHF. CDR3 nucleotides: TGCGCCAGCAGCCAAACCTATCAGGGGCGCGGGAATCAGCCCCAGCATTTT.

Many counts were recorded for this clonotype. This chain joins TRBV6-5 and TRBJ1-1, with a tentative D call TRBD1 (5 bases). The CDR3 is made up of 15 amino acids. The germline CDR1 and CDR2 sequences are MNHEY and SVGAGI. V was pared by 3 bases and J by 0 bases, with 11 bases between. The CDR3 bases are TGTGCCAGCAGTTATTCTCTACAGGTGAACACTGAAGCTTTCTTT. This translates into CASSYSLQVNTEAFF.

This clonotype was detected ten times or more. The J gene is TRBJ2-2, the V gene TRBV5-4; D remains unclear. Trimming took 1 base from V and 4 from J, leaving 11 bases between them. The germline CDR1 and CDR2 sequences are SGHNT and YYREEE (reference sequence). The CDR3 is 15 residues long. CDR3 DNA sequence: TGTGCCAGCAGCTTGCTCGCGTCGGGCACCGGGGAGCTGTTTTTT. Translating gives CASSLLASGTGELFF.

This clonotype is labeled medium-sized. The gene calls are TRBV9 and TRBJ1-2; D gene unclear. Per germline, CDR1 SGDLS and CDR2 YYNGEE. The V end lost 1 base, the J end lost 4 bases, and 14 bases lay between the germline ends. This CDR3 is built from 15 residues. DNA for the CDR3: TGTGCCAGCAGCGTAACGGCCGGGATCTCCTATGGCTACACCTTC. Translation: CASSVTAGISYGYTF.

Within the sample, this clonotype is medium-sized. The V and J genes are TRBV28 and TRBJ1-4; possibly TRBD1 for D (5 bases). V dropped 4 bases and J dropped 5 bases, with 14 bases sitting between them. Per the germline V gene, CDR1 is MDHEN and CDR2 is SYDVKM. This CDR3 has 15 residues. The CDR3: CASSSTGTGNEKLFF. The DNA of the CDR3 is TGTGCCAGCAGTTCAACCGGGACGGGAAATGAAAAACTGTTTTTT.

This sequence joins TRBV20-1 and TRBJ1-6; a weak D match, TRBD1 (5 bases). This CDR3 region has 14 residues. The germline CDR1 and CDR2 sequences are DFQATT and SNEGSKA (reference sequence). The V gene lost 6 bases and the J gene lost 6 bases, with 15 bases spanning the gap. The CDR3 loop reads CSAPDSKLNSPLHF. The CDR3 bases are TGCAGTGCCCCAGACAGCAAACTTAATTCACCCCTCCACTTT.

This clonotype is medium-sized (0.01 to 0.1%). The chain carries TRBV12-3 or TRBV12-4 and TRBJ1-2; the D gene is possibly TRBD1 (6 bases). This CDR3 has 13 amino acids. V was cut by 1 base and J by 5 bases, with 8 bases left in between. CDR3 in amino acids: CASSLVTGYGYTF. CDR3 in DNA: TGTGCCAGCAGTTTAGTTACAGGGTATGGCTACACCTTC.

In its sample, this clonotype ranks as medium-sized (0.01 to 0.1%). This sequence joins TRBV6-1 and TRBJ1-1; TRBD1 is a possible D gene (6 bases). This CDR3 has 14 amino acids. The V and J ends lost 6 bases and 1 base respectively, with 12 bases between them. The germline V gene encodes CDR1 MNHNS and CDR2 SASEGT. CDR3 in DNA: TGTGCCAGCAGGCCAGGGGATCCGAACACTGAAGCTTTCTTT. Protein product: CASRPGDPNTEAFF.

This clonotype showed up many times. The chain carries TRBV29-1 and TRBJ1-1, with D possibly TRBD1 on 5 matching bases. V was pared by 7 bases and J by 0 bases, with 12 bases between. In germline, CDR1 is SQVTM, CDR2 ANQGSEA. This CDR3 has 13 residues. CDR3: CSAVWGMNTEAFF. CDR3 bases: TGCAGCGCCGTGTGGGGGATGAACACTGAAGCTTTCTTT.

The chain links TRBV20-1 to TRBJ1-1; D is unresolved. Germline V CDR1 and CDR2: DFQATT, SNEGSKA (reference sequence). The CDR3 totals 17 residues. V lost 1 base to trimming and J lost 0 bases, with 18 bases between them. CDR3 loop: CSARALGSGNLNTEAFF. The CDR3 DNA sequence: TGCAGTGCTAGAGCTCTGGGGAGCGGGAATCTGAACACTGAAGCTTTCTTT.

Relative to its sample, this clonotype is medium-sized. This sequence joins TRBV4-1 and TRBJ1-1; D perhaps matches TRBD1 (5 bases). Germline V CDR1 and CDR2: MGHRA, YSYEKL. The CDR3 sequence is 15 residues long. Trimming left V 4 bases short and J 4 bases short, with 16 bases between. CDR3 loop: CASSPSPQGSTEAFF. CDR3 nucleotide sequence: TGCGCCAGCAGCCCTAGTCCCCAGGGTAGCACTGAAGCTTTCTTT.

The rearrangement uses TRBV6-5 and TRBJ2-1; a weak D match, TRBD2 (6 bases). Germline CDR1 and CDR2: MNHEY and SVGAGI. The CDR3 sequence is 15 residues long. Trimming left V 6 bases short and J 3 bases short, with 15 bases between. CDR3 amino acids: CASRSWGGNYNEQFF. The DNA for the CDR3 is TGTGCCAGCAGGAGCTGGGGAGGAAACTACAATGAGCAGTTCTTC.

This clonotype is medium-sized in the sample. The chain employs TRBV7-9 and TRBJ1-4, with D possibly being TRBD1 (6 bases). From germline, CDR1 is SEHNR and CDR2 FQNEAQ (reference sequence). The CDR3 loop spans 15 amino acids. V lost 4 bases, J lost 0 bases, and 9 bases lay in between. Here the CDR3 DNA reads TGTGCCAGCAGCTATAACAGGGCAACTAATGAAAAACTGTTTTTT. This encodes CASSYNRATNEKLFF.